Given below is one TCR beta chain in context. Its antigen is unknown. Sequence at one end of the junction differs from germline and may be a read error. TCRdb itself ran the reads through MiXCR, one entry per CDR3 protein. Here the sample spans around 900,000 distinct CDR3 sequences, under 40% being singletons. This record belongs to a study of T cell repertoires in cytomegalovirus infection. The germline CDR1 and CDR2 sequences are SGHNT and YENEEA. This CDR3 is 13 amino acids long. The starting material was cultured CD8+ T cells from PBMCs, obtained from culture after CMV antigen stimulation. This TCR was recovered from a human donor in good health (CMV status not recorded). Some clones in this sample may be carry-over from other donors' samples. The chain couples TRBV11-3 to TRBJ2-3; no firm D call. In nucleotides, the CDR3 is TGTGCCAGGAGCTTAGGCCCCACAGATACGCAGTATTTT. Translation gives CARSLGPTDTQYF.